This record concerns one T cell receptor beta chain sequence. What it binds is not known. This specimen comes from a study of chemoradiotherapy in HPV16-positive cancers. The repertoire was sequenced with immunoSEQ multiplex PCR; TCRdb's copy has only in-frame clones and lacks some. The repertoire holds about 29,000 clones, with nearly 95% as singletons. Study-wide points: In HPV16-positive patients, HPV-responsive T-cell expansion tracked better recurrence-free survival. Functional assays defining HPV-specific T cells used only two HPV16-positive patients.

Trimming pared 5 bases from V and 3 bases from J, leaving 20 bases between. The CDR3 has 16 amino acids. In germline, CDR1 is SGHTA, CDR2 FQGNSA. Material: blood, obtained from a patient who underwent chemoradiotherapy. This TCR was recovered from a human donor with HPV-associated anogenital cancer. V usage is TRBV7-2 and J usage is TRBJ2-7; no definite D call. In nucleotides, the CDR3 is TGTGCCAGCAGCCCTAGTCTAGTCCAAAAATTCTACGAGCAGTACTTC. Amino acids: CASSPSLVQKFYEQYF.